This T cell receptor (beta chain) emerged from a study of cytomegalovirus exposure and HLA in healthy donors. Looking at the study overall: The Caucasian-associated ancestry cluster contained about four fifths of the 398 genotyped donors. Findings and limits, study-wide: Previous analysis showed most TCR beta V segments were productive about 90% or about 30% of the time.

Donors counted as nominally healthy when sampled, yet unrecorded immune exposures were likely. As concerns this clone: The antigen is undetermined.

CDR1 is MDHEN and CDR2 is SYDVKM in the germline V gene. The V segment lost 9 bases and the J segment 6 bases; nucleotides outside the gene matches: 4. The CDR3 extends over 12 amino acids. The PCR employed 60 Vbeta primers together with 13 Jbeta primers. Clones were sequenced by immunoSEQ multiplex PCR, and TCRdb holds only the in-frame ones, with some missing. The repertoire includes 60,000 to 75,000 clones, about four fifths of them detected once, and roughly 8.2% sits in the top ten. The clonotype was recovered from a man aged 18 to 29 in good health and CMV-seropositive. The chain combines TRBV28 with TRBJ1-5, with 8 bases fitting TRBD1. Sequencing was done on a sample of PBMCs. CDR3 sequence (DNA): TGTGCCAGTGGACAGGGAATTCAGCCCCAGCATTTT. Its translation: CASGQGIQPQHF.